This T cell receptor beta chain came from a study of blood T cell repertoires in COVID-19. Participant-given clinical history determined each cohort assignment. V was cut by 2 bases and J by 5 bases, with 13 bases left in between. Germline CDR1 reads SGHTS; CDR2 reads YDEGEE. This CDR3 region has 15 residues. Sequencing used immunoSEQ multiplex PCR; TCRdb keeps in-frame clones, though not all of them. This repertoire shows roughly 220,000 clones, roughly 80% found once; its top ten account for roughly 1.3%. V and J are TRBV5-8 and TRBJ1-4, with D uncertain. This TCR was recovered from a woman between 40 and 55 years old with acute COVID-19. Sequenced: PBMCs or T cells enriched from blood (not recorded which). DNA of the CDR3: TGTGCCAGCAGCTTTTCGGCGGATCCAAATGAAAAACTGTTTTTT. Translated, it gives CASSFSADPNEKLFF.